Listed below are T cell receptor beta chains from one sample, sequenced in a study of vaccination effects on CD4 cells after COVID-19. This table comes from immunoSEQ multiplex PCR, and its TCRdb copy is limited to in-frame clones, with some not included. The table includes about 24,000 clones, approximately 76% detected once. Their recognized antigens are unknown. This material consisted of CD4+ T cells from PBMCs cultured with SARS-CoV-2 spike peptides, taken before COVID-19 vaccination. All receptors derive from a human donor who had a prior SARS-CoV-2 infection. Each CDR3 is given with its conserved first and last residue.

J gene,V gene,CDR3 protein
TRBJ2-5,TRBV5-1,CASSLPTGGGETQYF
TRBJ1-2,TRBV9,CASSVRDRGVGYTF
TRBJ2-1,TRBV5-1,CASSAGAYNEQFF
TRBJ1-1,TRBV30,CAWTTMGLEYTEAFF
TRBJ1-5,TRBV19,CASSALQGSNQPQHF
TRBJ2-7,TRBV7-8,CASSPRHGPSYEQYF
TRBJ2-3,TRBV11-3,CASSLIGGPTDTQYF
TRBJ1-6,TRBV30,CAWGQGLSPLHF
TRBJ2-7,TRBV13,CASSLRGTGKQYF
TRBJ2-5,TRBV19,CASSSPERGGSKTQYF
TRBJ2-3,TRBV6-4,CASGLGGATDTQYF
TRBJ2-3,TRBV11-1,CASTRQVGGTDTQYF
TRBJ1-1,TRBV10-3,CAISESLRGTEAFF
TRBJ2-7,TRBV18,CASSPGTGWEQYF
TRBJ2-7,TRBV2,CASSEIRNLGQYF
TRBJ2-7,TRBV2,CASNQQGGDEQYF
TRBJ2-5,TRBV11-2,CASSLASTGETQYF
TRBJ1-2,TRBV5-1,CASSSGTDEYGYTF
TRBJ2-7,TRBV2,CASSDYEQYF
TRBJ2-2,TRBV5-1,CASSPDSAGELFF
TRBJ2-7,TRBV5-4,CASRDRSSYEQYF
TRBJ1-5,TRBV2,CASSDRTRDQPQHF
TRBJ2-5,TRBV30,CAWSNSGVGETQYF
TRBJ2-3,TRBV5-1,CASRHGNIRGRGADTQYF
TRBJ2-5,TRBV24-1,CATSDPGQGGETQYF
TRBJ2-1,TRBV20-1,CSASVHYSYNEQFF
TRBJ2-1,TRBV5-1,CASTDSDFGNEQFF